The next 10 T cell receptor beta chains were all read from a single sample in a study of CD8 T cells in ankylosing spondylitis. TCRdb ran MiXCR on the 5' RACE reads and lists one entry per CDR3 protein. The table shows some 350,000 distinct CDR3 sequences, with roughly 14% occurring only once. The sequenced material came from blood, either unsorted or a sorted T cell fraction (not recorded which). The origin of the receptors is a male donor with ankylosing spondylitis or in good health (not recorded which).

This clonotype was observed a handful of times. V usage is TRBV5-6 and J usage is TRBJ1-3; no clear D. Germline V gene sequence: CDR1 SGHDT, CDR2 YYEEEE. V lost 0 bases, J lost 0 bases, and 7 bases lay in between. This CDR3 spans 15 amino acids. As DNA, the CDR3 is TGTGCCAGCAGCTTGGACGTACACTCTGGAAACACCATATATTTT. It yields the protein CASSLDVHSGNTIYF.

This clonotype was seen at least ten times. The CDR3 is CSARDPAVYGYTF. The CDR3 coding sequence is TGCAGTGCTAGAGATCCGGCAGTCTATGGCTACACCTTC. The chain links TRBV20-1 to TRBJ1-2, with D uncertain. CDR3 length equals 13 residues. CDR1 and CDR2 from the germline V gene are DFQATT and SNEGSKA (reference sequence). Trimming left V 0 bases short and J 4 bases short, with 9 bases between.

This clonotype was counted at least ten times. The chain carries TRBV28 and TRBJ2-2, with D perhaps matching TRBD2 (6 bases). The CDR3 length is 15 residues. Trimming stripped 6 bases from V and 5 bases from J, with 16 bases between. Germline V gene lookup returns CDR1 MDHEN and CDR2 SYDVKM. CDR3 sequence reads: CASSFGWGGTGELFF. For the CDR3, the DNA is TGTGCCAGCAGCTTTGGCTGGGGAGGTACCGGGGAGCTGTTTTTT.

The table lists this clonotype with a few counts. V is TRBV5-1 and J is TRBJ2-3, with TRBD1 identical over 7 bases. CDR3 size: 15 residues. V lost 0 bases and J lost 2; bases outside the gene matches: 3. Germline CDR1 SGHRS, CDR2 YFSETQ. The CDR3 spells CASSLGGTVTDTQYF. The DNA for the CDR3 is TGCGCCAGCAGCTTGGGTGGGACAGTCACAGATACGCAGTATTTT.

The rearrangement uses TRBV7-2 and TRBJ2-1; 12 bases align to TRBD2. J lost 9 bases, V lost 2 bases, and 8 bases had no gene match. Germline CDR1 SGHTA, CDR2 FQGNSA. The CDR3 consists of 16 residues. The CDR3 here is CASSLSASGGGLEQFF. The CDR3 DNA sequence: TGTGCCAGCAGCTTATCGGCTAGCGGGGGGGGGCTTGAGCAGTTCTTC.

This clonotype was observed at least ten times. This CDR3 is CASSFGDYGYTF. The CDR3 nucleotides are TGTGCCAGCAGTTTTGGGGACTATGGCTACACCTTC. The gene calls are TRBV12-3 or TRBV12-4 and TRBJ1-2; D remains ambiguous. The V gene lost 3 bases and the J gene lost 3 bases, with 5 bases spanning the gap. The CDR3 is 12 residues long.

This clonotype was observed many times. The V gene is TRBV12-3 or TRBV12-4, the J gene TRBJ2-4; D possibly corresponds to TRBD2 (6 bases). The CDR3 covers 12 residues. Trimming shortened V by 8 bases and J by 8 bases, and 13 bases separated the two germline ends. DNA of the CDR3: TGTGCCAGCGGGGGACTTGAGGACATTCAGTACTTC. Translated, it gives CASGGLEDIQYF.

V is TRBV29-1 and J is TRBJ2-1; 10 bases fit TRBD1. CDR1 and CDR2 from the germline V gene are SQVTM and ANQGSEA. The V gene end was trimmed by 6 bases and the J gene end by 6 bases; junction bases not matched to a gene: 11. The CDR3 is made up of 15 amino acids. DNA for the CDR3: TGCAGCGTCAAGACAGGGGGCGGTTTGGGCAATGAGCAGTTCTTC. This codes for CSVKTGGGLGNEQFF.

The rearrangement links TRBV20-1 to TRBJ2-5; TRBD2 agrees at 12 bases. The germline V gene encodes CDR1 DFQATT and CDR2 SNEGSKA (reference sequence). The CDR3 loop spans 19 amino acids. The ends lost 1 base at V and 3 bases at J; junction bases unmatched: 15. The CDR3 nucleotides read TGCAGTGCTAGAGTTCCTAGCGGGGGGGCCTTCTATCTAAAAGAGACCCAGTACTTC. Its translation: CSARVPSGGAFYLKETQYF.

In DNA form, the CDR3 reads TGCGCCAGCAGCTTTGGGGGAGAAGACATTCAGTACTTC. Translated: CASSFGGEDIQYF. This rearrangement joins TRBV5-1 to TRBJ2-4; D assignment may be TRBD1 or TRBD2 (5 bases each). Between the trimmed V and J ends, which lost 2 bases and 8 bases, there was a span of 11 bases. This CDR3 has 13 residues. From germline, CDR1 is SGHRS and CDR2 YFSETQ.